This T cell receptor (beta chain) is drawn from a study of cytotoxic CD8 clonotypes in ibrutinib-treated CLL (dated by TCRdb to the early 2020s). With regard to the full study: In this cohort, about 15 patients were treatment-naive and approximately ten were relapsed/refractory, while approximately 18 had unmutated IGHV. Responses were partial in some 24 patients and complete in 2; after median around 66 months follow-up, roughly 14 stayed in remission and about twelve progressed. Response samples were taken after a median of roughly eleven months on treatment, ranging from about 6 to 40 months. On average, each sample had 255,043 productive templates and almost 95,000 productive rearrangements. Of the approximately 87 participants in the trial, roughly 26 had longitudinal samples available. Cryopreserved peripheral blood mononuclear cells were obtained before treatment, at response, and at either sustained remission or disease progression. All remission and progressive disease samples were collected while patients were still receiving ibrutinib.

The time point label of this sample denotes: approximately 25 months on ibrutinib. For TCR beta library preparation, about 2.2 micrograms of genomic DNA were extracted from the cryopreserved PBMCs. Longitudinal blood samples from CLL patients receiving ibrutinib monotherapy were subjected to high-throughput TCR beta sequencing. Patients were enrolled in a phase 2 open-label single-center ibrutinib monotherapy trial. Details on this clone: What antigen it recognizes has not been identified. Base qualities are not at hand, and no much larger clone is one base apart.

The goal of deep resolution MiSeq sequencing was a depth between 1 in 1 million and 1 in 200,000 T cells, and coverage averaged 10x per clonotype. TCR beta libraries were generated with the immunoSEQ hsTCRB Kit. As for the authors' bioinformatics: Data were analyzed with ImmunoSEQ Data Assistant and ImmunoSEQ Analyzer, with V, D and J genes assigned per IMGT definitions. Clonality, with values ranging from 0 to 1, was calculated as one minus the normalized Shannon entropy of productive rearrangement frequencies. Only overrepresented clonotypes making up at least 0.05% of the repertoire of each patient were included in the public clonotype analysis. Repertoires from about a dozen age-matched healthy donors in immuneACCESS were used as clonality controls. The table was pulled from immuneACCESS by TCRdb, which kept in-frame rearrangements only. Such tables lose some clones; where checked, under half of the loss comes from unresolved V genes, and the rest has no known cause. V and J calls and clone size come straight from that table; D and trimming were deduced from the DNA. This sample comprises about 50,000 clones, around 78% of them detected only once. The ten largest clones take up roughly 20% of the sample.

Overall study results and their limits: At baseline, clonality was higher than in age-matched healthy donors and showed a strong correlation with circulating CD8+ T-cell counts. Sampling times were not matched between sustained-remission and progressing patients, and lymph node repertoires were not studied. Public clonotypes were rare and either shrank or stayed stable during treatment, and the rise in clonality at ibrutinib response reflected expansion of private clonotypes. An increase in clonality was observed at ibrutinib response, with clonality remaining stable during sustained remission and falling back toward baseline at progression.

Here V drops 3 bases and J drops 6 bases, and the junction holds 9 bases not matched to any gene. Per the germline V gene (reference sequence), WNHNN is the CDR1 and SYGVQD is the CDR2. The CDR3 numbers 15 residues from cysteine through phenylalanine. Only CDR3 DNA is held: 45 bases, read in frame from base 1. The receptor was derived from a human donor with chronic lymphocytic leukemia. This specimen was PBMCs, taken after 24 months of ibrutinib treatment. Recombination joined TRBV10-1 with TRBJ2-7; 9 central nucleotides agree with TRBD2. Here is the DNA: TGCGCCAGCAGTGAAACTAGCGGGCCCCAGGGCGAGCAGTACTTC. The resulting protein is CASSETSGPQGEQYF.